A single sample gave rise to the 12 T cell receptor beta chains below, sequenced in a study of cytomegalovirus exposure and HLA in healthy donors. Amplification used 60 Vbeta primers and 13 Jbeta primers. Clones were read by immunoSEQ multiplex PCR, and TCRdb kept only the in-frame ones, dropping some. The sample holds roughly 150,000 clones, roughly a tenth seen once. Material for sequencing was PBMCs. Receptors were obtained from a male donor in good health and CMV-seronegative.

This clone was counted between two and nine times. V is TRBV4-2 and J is TRBJ1-3, with 7 bases identical to TRBD1. There are 15 residues in the CDR3. V lost 2 bases and J lost 3; bases outside the gene matches: 4. Looked up from germline, CDR1 is LGHNA and CDR2 is YNFKEQ. CDR3 DNA: TGTGCCAGCAGCCAACAAACAGGGGTTGGAAACACCATATATTTT. This sequence encodes CASSQQTGVGNTIYF.

This clone was recorded a few times. The rearrangement joins TRBV7-8 to TRBJ1-1; perhaps TRBD1 as D (6 bases). V gave up 8 bases and J gave up 0 bases, with 13 bases separating them. The CDR3 extends over 14 amino acids. In germline, CDR1 is SGHVS, CDR2 FQNEAQ. CDR3 sequence (DNA): TGTGCCAGCGTAAGGGGGTCCATGAACACTGAAGCTTTCTTT. Its translation is CASVRGSMNTEAFF.

The chain carries TRBV6-6 and TRBJ2-2; 7 bases match TRBD1. This CDR3 contains 13 residues. Germline CDR1 and CDR2: MNHNY and SVGAGI (reference sequence). With 6 bases clipped from V and 6 bases from J, the junction kept 4 bases outside the gene matches. The CDR3 here is CASSSDRAGELFF. DNA for the CDR3: TGTGCCAGCAGCTCTGACAGGGCCGGGGAGCTGTTTTTT.

V is TRBV7-3 and J is TRBJ1-2, with 7 bases that match TRBD1. V gave up 1 base and J gave up 2 bases; unmatched junction bases: 4. This CDR3 has 15 amino acids. Germline values: CDR1 SGHTA, CDR2 FQGTGA. CDR3 sequence reads: CASSLRDRSNYGYTF. The CDR3 bases are TGTGCCAGCAGCTTAAGGGACAGATCAAACTATGGCTACACCTTC.

This clone was picked up a small number of times. This chain links TRBV29-1 with TRBJ2-5; maybe TRBD1 (5 bases). Germline CDR1 is SQVTM and CDR2 is ANQGSEA. Trimming stripped 7 bases from V and 7 bases from J, with 13 bases between. CDR3 length: 11 residues. The CDR3 sequence: CSERQSGTQYF. In DNA form, the CDR3 reads TGCAGCGAAAGACAGTCCGGGACCCAGTACTTC.

This clone was seen a handful of times. The rearrangement joins TRBV7-2 to TRBJ1-3; D is ambiguous. The CDR3 is 15 amino acids. V dropped 5 bases and J dropped 2 bases, with 13 bases sitting between them. Per the germline V gene, CDR1 is SGHTA and CDR2 is FQGNSA. CDR3 in DNA: TGTGCCAGCAGCCCCCCGCCAGGAACTGGAAACACCATATATTTT. As protein: CASSPPPGTGNTIYF.

The chain is built from TRBV19 and TRBJ1-1; TRBD1 might be the D (6 bases). The CDR3 is 15 amino acids. V shed 5 bases and J shed 1 base, with 14 bases lying between them. CDR1 is LNHDA, CDR2 SQIVND, per germline (reference sequence). Written as DNA, the CDR3 is TGTGCCAGTAGTGGGGGGGACAACAGGAACACTGAAGCTTTCTTT. This encodes CASSGGDNRNTEAFF.

The genes are TRBV19 and TRBJ2-1, with D hard to call. The CDR3 totals 14 residues. Per the germline V gene, CDR1 is LNHDA and CDR2 is SQIVND (reference sequence). Trimming cost V 4 bases and J 1 base, with 8 bases left between them. CDR3 coding DNA: TGTGCCAGTAGTAGCCCTCGGTCCTACAATGAGCAGTTCTTC. Its translation is CASSSPRSYNEQFF.

This clone was found a few times. The chain recombines TRBV4-3 with TRBJ2-7, with 11 positions matching TRBD1. CDR1 is LGHNA and CDR2 is YSLEER in the germline V gene. CDR3 size: 14 residues. Germline trimming cut 3 bases from V and 6 bases from J; bases unmatched to any gene: 4. This CDR3 is CASSHGTGGGEQYF. DNA of the CDR3: TGCGCCAGCAGCCACGGGACAGGGGGGGGCGAGCAGTACTTC.

The sample holds a few counts of this clone. This chain links TRBV7-9 with TRBJ1-1; D is undetermined. The CDR3 is made up of 14 amino acids. Germline values: CDR1 SEHNR, CDR2 FQNEAQ (reference sequence). Between the trimmed V and J ends, which lost 1 base and 0 bases, there was a span of 6 bases. Here the CDR3 DNA reads TGTGCCAGCAGCTTAGGGCAGTTGAACACTGAAGCTTTCTTT. Amino acid sequence: CASSLGQLNTEAFF.

This chain connects TRBV9 to TRBJ2-3; TRBD2 agrees at 12 bases. The V gene's germline CDR1 is SGDLS and CDR2 YYNGEE. With 8 bases clipped from V and 0 bases from J, the junction kept 4 bases outside the gene matches. The CDR3 covers 15 residues. This CDR3 is CARPGTSGSTDTQYF. Here the CDR3 DNA reads TGTGCCAGACCAGGGACTAGCGGGAGCACAGATACGCAGTATTTT.

There are a few counts of this clone. The chain recombines TRBV6-5 with TRBJ1-3; 7 nucleotides agree with TRBD1. This CDR3 spans 15 amino acids. Germline CDR1 is MNHEY and CDR2 is SVGAGI. Unmatched junction bases numbered 7, after V lost 4 bases and J lost 4 bases. CDR3 residues: CASSFLPGQGNTIYF. Written as DNA, the CDR3 is TGTGCCAGCAGTTTTTTACCGGGACAGGGAAACACCATATATTTT.